This T cell receptor beta chain was sequenced in a study of vaccination effects on CD4 cells after COVID-19 (dated by TCRdb to between 2021 and 2022). Some background on the complete study: Post-vaccine samples across the study were collected a median of 72 days after the second dose, with a range of 14 to 241. SARS-CoV-2 spike-specific CD4+ TCR repertoires were compared before and after mRNA vaccination in COVID-19 convalescent patients and in infection-naive vaccine recipients. Altogether, 10 COVID-19 convalescent patients and a handful of SARS-CoV-2-naive healthy vaccine recipients made up the full study. Cultures from other donors in the study were sequenced with the Oncomine TCR Beta short-read assay on an Illumina iSeq 100.

This clone came up once. Which antigen it targets is not known. Base quality data are lacking; no much larger clone is found one base away. The ViraFEST assay stimulated PBMC with viral peptide pools and then used TCR sequencing to identify antigen-specific CD4+ T cell clonotypes by expansion. After around 11 days of culture, CD4+ T cells were isolated with the EasySep CD4+ T cell isolation kit. Participants received two doses of either the BNT162b2 or the mRNA-1273 mRNA SARS-CoV-2 vaccine. Healthy vaccine recipients had no prior SARS-CoV-2 infection, confirmed by negative nucleocapsid antibodies before and after vaccination. A few million PBMC per well were cultured with approximately 10 ug/ml peptides in IMDM containing about 5% human AB serum, approximately 10 IU/ml IL-2 and gentamicin. On days 3 and 7, half of the culture medium was replaced with fresh IL-2-containing medium. Unless noted otherwise, every peptide stimulation condition was cultured in triplicate wells. Using Ficoll-Paque Plus gradient centrifugation, PBMC were separated from whole blood and then either used fresh or cryopreserved at -140C. The spike proteins of SARS-CoV-2 and of the common cold coronaviruses HCoV-NL63, HCoV-OC43 and HCoV-229E were spanned by overlapping peptide pools. Genomic DNA was extracted from cultured CD4+ T cells with the QIAamp micro DNA kit.

Libraries were constructed by the immunoSEQ multiplex PCR assay. DNA from the cultured and isolated CD4+ T cells underwent TCR beta CDR3 sequencing. The paper's data handling went like this. The analysis removed non-productive TCR sequences, trimmed reads to the CDR3 region, and retained only CDR3s that were 7 or more amino acids long. The MANAFEST web app was used to identify antigen-specific clonotypes by comparing expansion in peptide wells with expansion in reference cultures. To count as positive, a clone had to show expansion at FDR<0.05 compared with the reference and with all other wells, an odds ratio above 5, and a frequency above 0.1% in two replicate wells. A clonotype was defined as cross-reactive if the clonotype was significantly expanded both in SARS-CoV-2 spike wells and in at least one common cold coronavirus spike condition. Levenshtein distance calculated with the stringdist R package was used to assess CDR3 similarity, and unrooted trees were constructed with ape in R 3.6.1. TCRdb mirrors the immuneACCESS table, restricted to in-frame sequences. Some clones are absent from its copies; in checked studies, under half trace to an unresolved V gene, and the reason for the others is unknown. For V, J and clone size, that table is used; D and trimming come from the DNA. In this sample the table shows roughly 55,000 clones, about 78% of which occur a single time. Of the sample, roughly 2% falls within the top ten clones.

General study outcomes and caveats: Both infection-induced and vaccine-induced clones contracted markedly at late post-vaccination timepoints, which is consistent with waning T cell responses. In healthy vaccine recipients, vaccine-induced clones were almost all SARS-CoV-2 mono-reactive, with only 1 of 255 being cross-reactive with common cold coronaviruses. Limitations of the study were the small number of convalescent patients and the absence of early post-infection timepoints.

The CDR3 measures 12 amino acids from cysteine to phenylalanine. The read is trimmed to its CDR3 DNA, 36 bases read in frame from base 1. Reading the germline V gene gives CDR1 SNHLY and CDR2 FYNNEI. V loses 7 bases, J loses 8 bases, and the germline ends lie 11 bases apart. This chain joins TRBV2 to TRBJ1-4, with no confidently assigned D gene. The sequence came from a human donor who received a COVID-19 vaccine. The sample here was CD4+ T cells from PBMCs cultured with HCoV-OC43 spike peptides, taken after COVID-19 vaccination. The cell subset or site label for this specimen denotes: HCoV-OC43 spike overlapping peptide pool stimulation. The CDR3 region has the sequence CASNRGWEKLFF. The sequence in DNA is TGTGCCAGCAATCGTGGGTGGGAAAAACTGTTTTTT. Reference TRBV2 and TRBJ1-4 proteins supply the regions before and after the CDR3; the full variable domain is: EPEVTQTPSHQVTQMGQEVILRCVPISNHLYFYWYRQILGQKVEFLVSFYNNEISEKSEIFDDQFSVERPDGSNFTLKIRSTKLEDSAMYFCASNRGWEKLFFGSGTQLSVL.